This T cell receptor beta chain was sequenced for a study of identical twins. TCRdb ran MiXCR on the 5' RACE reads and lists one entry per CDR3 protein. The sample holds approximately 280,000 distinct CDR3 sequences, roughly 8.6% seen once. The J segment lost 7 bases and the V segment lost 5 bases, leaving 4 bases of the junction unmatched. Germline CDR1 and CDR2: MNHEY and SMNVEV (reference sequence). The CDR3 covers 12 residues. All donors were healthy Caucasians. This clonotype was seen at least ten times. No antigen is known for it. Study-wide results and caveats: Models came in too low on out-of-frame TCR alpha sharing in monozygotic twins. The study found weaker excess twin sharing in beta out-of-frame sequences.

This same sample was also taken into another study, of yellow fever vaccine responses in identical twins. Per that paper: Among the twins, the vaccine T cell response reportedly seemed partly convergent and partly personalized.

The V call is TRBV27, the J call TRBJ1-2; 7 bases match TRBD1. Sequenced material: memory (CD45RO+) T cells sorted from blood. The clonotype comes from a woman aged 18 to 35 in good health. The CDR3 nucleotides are TGTGCCAGCAGTAAGACAGGGTCTGGCTACACCTTC. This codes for CASSKTGSGYTF.